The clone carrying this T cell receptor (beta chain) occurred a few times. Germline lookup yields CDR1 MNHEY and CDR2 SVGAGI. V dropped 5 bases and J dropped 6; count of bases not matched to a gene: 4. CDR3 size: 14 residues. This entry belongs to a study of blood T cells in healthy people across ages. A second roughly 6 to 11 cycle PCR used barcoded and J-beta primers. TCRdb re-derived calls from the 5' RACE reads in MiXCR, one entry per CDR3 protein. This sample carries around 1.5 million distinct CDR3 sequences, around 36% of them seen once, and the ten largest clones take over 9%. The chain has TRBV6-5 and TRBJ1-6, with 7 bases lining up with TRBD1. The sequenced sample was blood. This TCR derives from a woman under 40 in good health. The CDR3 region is CASSRQGSNSPLHF. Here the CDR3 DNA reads TGTGCCAGCAGTCGACAGGGTAGTAATTCACCCCTCCACTTT.